The clone carrying this T cell receptor beta chain appeared once. What it recognizes is unknown. These data are taken from a study of T cell responses to AZD1222 COVID-19 vaccine. General study results and limits: An increase in Spike-specific TCR breadth and depth was observed after two AZD1222 doses.

J lost 6 bases, V lost 3 bases, and 13 bases had no gene match. This CDR3 contains 16 residues. Germline V gene lookup returns CDR1 LNHDA and CDR2 SQIVND (reference sequence). Profiling relied on immunoSEQ multiplex PCR, and the TCRdb table lists in-frame clones only, not all of them. The sample lists around 50,000 clones, around 84% occurring once. The sequencing used peripheral blood, collected on day 0 of AZD1222 vaccination. The V gene is TRBV19, the J gene TRBJ1-1, with 7 positions matching TRBD1. This TCR came from an adult in good health. CDR3 DNA sequence: TGTGCCAGTAGTATCCCAGGGGGAGCACGGGGCGCTGAAGCTTTCTTT. It specifies CASSIPGGARGAEAFF.